These T cell receptor beta chains were read from a single sample in a study of early T cells in non-severe SARS-CoV-2 infection. TCRdb re-analysed the 5' RACE reads in MiXCR, keeping a single row per CDR3 protein. This sample has more than 90,000 distinct CDR3 sequences, with approximately 9.9% found just once. The sample consisted of whole blood. Receptor source: an adult who was a healthcare worker with PCR-confirmed SARS-CoV-2 infection or an uninfected control (not recorded which). The conserved cysteine and the conserved F or W are not part of the CDR3 here. For some rows the clone size is stated as once, few or many, or as a class when expanded; others skip it.

len | v_gene | abundance | CDR3aa
13 | TRBV20-1 | few | SARQTGLAKNIQY
12 | TRBV28 | . | ASSFGSGTDTQY
13 | TRBV19 | many | ASSGGGGGLETQY
13 | TRBV18 | . | ASSPPRGRDNEQF
10 | TRBV5-5 | . | ASSRTAYEQY
11 | TRBV27 | . | ASSPVAGTEAF
14 | TRBV7-2 | few | ASSLGVAGGSNTQY
12 | TRBV30 | . | AWTRGLNYNEQF
14 | TRBV14 | many | ASSQESGPSGNTIY
12 | TRBV7-8 | many | ASSLGRAQETQY
12 | TRBV7-9 | few | ASSVGTANNEQF
12 | TRBV7-9 | many | ASSYRAGANVLT
12 | TRBV28 | . | ASSRAGGFEKLF
13 | TRBV28 | many | ASSSSLAGYNEQF
14 | TRBV28 | many | ASSRSSGGGYREQY
13 | TRBV6-5 | many | ASSYSGQGGTEAF
13 | TRBV20-1 | . | SARDLAASYNEQF
10 | TRBV20-1 | many | SARVSHQPQH
10 | TRBV29-1 | . | SVDPSGNEQF
11 | TRBV7-6 | . | ASSLGMYTEAF
14 | TRBV5-4 | . | ASSLPSGGATDTQY
14 | TRBV3-1 | few | ASSQDQGVLIETQY
13 | TRBV20-1 | . | SARDYGASSYEQY
10 | TRBV7-9 | few | ASSSGTNEQF
10 | TRBV7-9 | few | ASSMESTEAF
11 | TRBV9 | many | ASSVQDLTEAF
15 | TRBV3-1 | many | ASSHPLLAGGATEAF
11 | TRBV10-2 | few | ASLLSGGTEAF
15 | TRBV29-1 | few | SVEDLGGQLAKNIQY
16 | TRBV7-2 | . | ASSFPSRASGLTGELF
12 | TRBV30 | . | AWRGRDSSYEQY